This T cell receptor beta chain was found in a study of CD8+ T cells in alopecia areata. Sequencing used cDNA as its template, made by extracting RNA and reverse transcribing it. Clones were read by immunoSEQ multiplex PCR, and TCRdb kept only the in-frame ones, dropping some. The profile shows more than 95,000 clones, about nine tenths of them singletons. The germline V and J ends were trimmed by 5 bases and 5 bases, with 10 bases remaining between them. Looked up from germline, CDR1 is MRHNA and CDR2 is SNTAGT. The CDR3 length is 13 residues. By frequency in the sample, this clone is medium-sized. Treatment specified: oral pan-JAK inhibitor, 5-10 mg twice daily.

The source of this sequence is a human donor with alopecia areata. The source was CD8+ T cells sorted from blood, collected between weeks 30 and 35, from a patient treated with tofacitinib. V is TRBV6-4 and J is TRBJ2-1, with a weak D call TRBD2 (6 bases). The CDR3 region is CASSRENHNEQFF. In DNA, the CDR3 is TGTGCCAGCAGTCGGGAGAATCACAATGAGCAGTTCTTC.